This paragraph reports one T cell receptor beta chain. No antigen is known for it. Base qualities are not provided; no much larger clone lies one nucleotide away. The immunoSEQ Assay, a bias-controlled multiplex PCR, was used to amplify TCRbeta CDR3 regions from genomic DNA. The original pipeline was this. Within the assay, amplification of reference gene primers was used to estimate how many nucleated cells each sample contained. To quantify the absolute abundance of each unique TCRbeta CDR3 rearrangement, sequence reads were collapsed and filtered. For each sample, productive Simpson clonality was calculated as the square root of Simpson's diversity index across productive rearrangements. In TCRdb, the immuneACCESS table is reduced to in-frame sequences with V and J assigned. These tables do not hold every clone; where another copy was compared, an unresolved V gene accounts for under half, and the others remain unexplained. V and J calls and clone size are given by that table; D and trimming were obtained from the DNA. The sample table contains over 100,000 clones; only one count was recorded for around four fifths of them. The top ten constitute roughly 17% of the sample.

This sample was included in a study of blood T cell repertoires in COVID-19 (dated by TCRdb to 2020 to 2022). A note on the overall study: Samples from collaborators originated in the United States, Italy and Spain and spanned both the acute and convalescent phases of COVID-19. The material from the prospective study consisted of cDNA or gDNA derived from T cells, B-cell-depleted T cells, or PBMCs. Deeply sampled blood TCRbeta repertoires from subjects exposed to, actively infected with, or recovered from COVID-19 were included in the dataset. The repertoires were made available in a free public database intended to serve as a resource for research on the immune response to SARS-CoV-2. Samples came from the ongoing ImmuneRACE study (first 160 participants) plus 1,254 subjects from 6 global collaborators. A de-identified subject ID, COVID-19 status, age in years and sex were almost always included in the sample metadata. Where available, HLA class I and class II types were obtained from metadata supplied by the sample provider rather than from assay-based typing.

General conclusions and limits of the study: How much clinical and demographic metadata was included differed by source and by participant, and the metadata was provided uncurated.

Each collaborating institution followed its own protocols to collect whole blood in K2EDTA tubes. Collaborator samples were shipped for TCRbeta analysis as frozen whole blood, isolated PBMCs, or DNA extracted from either sample type. This TCR was sampled from a man in his fifties or sixties with active or convalescent COVID-19. The sample was peripheral blood.

The base sequence is TGCGCCAGCAGCAACGGACTAGCGGGTAGCACCGGGGAGCTGTTTTTT. This is translated as CASSNGLAGSTGELFF. The chain is encoded by TRBV5-1 joined to TRBJ2-2; TRBD2 aligns with 11 central bases. Taken from cysteine to phenylalanine, the CDR3 has 16 residues. The retained sequence is limited to the CDR3, 48 bases, with the frame set at the first base. In the germline V gene, CDR1 corresponds to SGHRS and CDR2 to YFSETQ. The junction shows trimming of 4 bases on V and 4 bases on J, and the gene matches do not reach 6 bases of it.